Below are 12 T cell receptor beta chains sequenced from a single sample in a study of cytomegalovirus exposure and HLA in healthy donors. Vbeta (60) and Jbeta (13) primers were used in the PCR. Produced via immunoSEQ multiplex PCR; TCRdb's table is partial and in-frame only. The sample holds 150,000 or so clones, 76% seen once. Sequenced material: PBMCs. The receptor set was obtained from a male donor in good health and CMV-seronegative.

This chain links TRBV28 with TRBJ2-5, with a tentative D call TRBD2 (6 bases). V was shortened by 6 bases and J by 3 bases, with 11 bases between the two germline ends. From germline, CDR1 is MDHEN and CDR2 SYDVKM. The CDR3 contains 13 residues. This chain's CDR3 is CASRNGGEETQYF. CDR3 DNA: TGTGCCAGCAGAAACGGCGGGGAAGAGACCCAGTACTTC.

With regard to this clone: Other nucleotide sequences from this sample produce the same CDR3. The V call is TRBV30, the J call TRBJ1-5; possibly TRBD1 for D (6 bases). The V end was cut by 0 bases, the J end by 6 bases, with 9 bases between. The CDR3 totals 13 residues. CDR1 is GTSNPN, CDR2 SVGIG, per germline (reference sequence). The CDR3 spells CAWSVRGSQPQHF. CDR3 DNA sequence: TGTGCCTGGAGTGTAAGGGGGTCTCAGCCCCAGCATTTT.

The V gene is TRBV6-5, the J gene TRBJ1-1, with TRBD1 matching 10 bases. CDR3 length: 15 residues. Germline loops: CDR1 MNHEY, CDR2 SVGAGI. The V gene end was trimmed by 5 bases and the J gene end by 0 bases; junction bases not matched to a gene: 3. The CDR3 spells CASSRDRGLNTEAFF. In DNA form, the CDR3 reads TGTGCCAGCAGTCGGGACAGGGGATTGAACACTGAAGCTTTCTTT.

The genes are TRBV7-9 and TRBJ2-2; D is possibly TRBD2 (5 bases). The length of the CDR3 is 14 residues. Germline V CDR1 and CDR2: SEHNR, FQNEAQ (reference sequence). The V end was cut by 5 bases, the J end by 7 bases, with 14 bases between. The CDR3 sequence is CASSPSKQDGELFF. DNA for the CDR3: TGTGCCAGCAGCCCTAGCAAGCAAGACGGGGAGCTGTTTTTT.

In this sample, this clone turned up a few times. Other DNA sequences within the sample encode an identical CDR3. The rearrangement joins TRBV18 to TRBJ1-1, with TRBD1 identical over 8 bases. Looked up from germline, CDR1 is KGHSH and CDR2 is LQKENI. This CDR3 comprises 14 residues. Germline trimming cut 2 bases from V and 3 bases from J; bases unmatched to any gene: 2. The CDR3 nucleotides are TGTGCCAGCTCACCAACGACAGGGGACACTGAAGCTTTCTTT. It translates to CASSPTTGDTEAFF.

The V call is TRBV19, the J call TRBJ2-7, with D possibly TRBD1 on 7 matching bases. Looked up from germline, CDR1 is LNHDA and CDR2 is SQIVND (reference sequence). The CDR3 sequence is 13 residues long. Trimming shortened V by 3 bases and J by 6 bases, and 12 bases separated the two germline ends. The CDR3 DNA reads TGTGCCAGTAGTATGAACAGGGGAGGCGAGCAGTACTTC. It is translated as CASSMNRGGEQYF. The full variable domain, in which reference TRBV19 and TRBJ2-7 provide the parts outside the CDR3, is DGGITQSPKYLFRKEGQNVTLSCEQNLNHDAMYWYRQDPGQGLRLIYYSQIVNDFQKGDIAEGYSVSREKKESFPLTVTSAQKNPTAFYLCASSMNRGGEQYFGPGTRLTVT.

This clone was observed a few times. The genes are TRBV5-1 and TRBJ2-3; 7 nucleotides line up with TRBD1. CDR1 is SGHRS and CDR2 is YFSETQ in the germline V gene. With V trimmed by 4 bases and J by 4 bases, 6 bases remained unmatched. The CDR3 runs 14 residues. In DNA form, the CDR3 reads TGCGCCAGCAGCGGGGACAGCGGAGCAGATACGCAGTATTTT. This gives the protein CASSGDSGADTQYF.

The chain uses TRBV28 and TRBJ1-4; TRBD1 matches at 7 bases. The CDR3 has 15 amino acids. J was trimmed by 5 bases and V by 4 bases; bases with no gene match: 7. The germline V gene has CDR1 MDHEN and CDR2 SYDVKM. The CDR3, as DNA: TGTGCCAGCAGTTCGAAGACAGGGCCGAATGAAAAACTGTTTTTT. Translation: CASSSKTGPNEKLFF.

This clone has just one count. The rearrangement links TRBV4-2 to TRBJ1-5; D might be TRBD1 (5 bases). This CDR3 is 15 amino acids long. The germline gives CDR1 LGHNA, CDR2 YNFKEQ. The ends were cut back, 0 bases at V and 2 bases at J, with 8 bases in the middle. CDR3 loop: CASSQEAGRNQPQHF. As DNA, the CDR3 is TGTGCCAGCAGCCAAGAGGCGGGGCGCAATCAGCCCCAGCATTTT.

The V call is TRBV30, the J call TRBJ1-5; 9 nucleotides line up with TRBD1. Germline trimming cut 5 bases from V and 5 bases from J; bases unmatched to any gene: 7. The CDR3 is 14 amino acids. The germline V gene has CDR1 GTSNPN and CDR2 SVGIG (reference sequence). The CDR3 DNA follows: TGTGCCTGGGGCCCGGGACAGGGCTATCAGCCCCAGCATTTT. This translates into CAWGPGQGYQPQHF.

The chain recombines TRBV6-1 with TRBJ2-3, with a weak D call TRBD1 (5 bases). Per germline, CDR1 MNHNS and CDR2 SASEGT. The CDR3 is made up of 13 amino acids. Trimming removed 4 bases at V and 6 bases at J, with 11 bases between. The CDR3 DNA reads as TGTGCCAGCAGTGGACTCAGGGCGGATACGCAGTATTTT. This sequence encodes CASSGLRADTQYF.

This chain joins TRBV28 and TRBJ1-6; D is undetermined. V lost 7 bases to trimming and J lost 2 bases, with 9 bases between them. Germline values: CDR1 MDHEN, CDR2 SYDVKM. There are 14 residues in the CDR3. The chain's CDR3 is CASNSATYNSPLHF. CDR3 in DNA: TGTGCCAGCAATAGCGCGACCTATAATTCACCCCTCCACTTT.